These 24 T cell receptor beta chains share one sample of origin, sequenced in a study of T-cell memory formation after mild COVID-19. TCRdb itself ran the 5' RACE reads through MiXCR, one entry per CDR3 protein. Among a few hundred thousand distinct CDR3 sequences listed, 15% to 20% were seen once. The sequenced material came from PBMCs or a T cell subset sorted from them (not recorded which). The source is a man between 18 and 35 years old who had mild COVID-19 (a few samples of this study predate the infection). Cell type and time point are not known.

Many counts were recorded for this clonotype. The genes are TRBV7-3 and TRBJ2-6; D is ambiguous. Germline values: CDR1 SGHTA, CDR2 FQGTGA. V was pared by 6 bases and J by 1 base, with 4 bases between. The CDR3 runs to 13 residues. CDR3 protein: CASRPSGANVLTF. The CDR3 DNA follows: TGTGCCAGCAGGCCTTCTGGGGCCAACGTCCTGACTTTC.

This chain uses TRBV4-3 with TRBJ2-5, with a tentative D call TRBD2 (5 bases). Trimming stripped 0 bases from V and 2 bases from J, with 13 bases between. Germline V CDR1 and CDR2: LGHNA, YSLEER. This CDR3 comprises 16 residues. The CDR3 DNA is TGCGCCAGCAGCCAAGATCTCGGGCTAGCACAAGAGACCCAGTACTTC. It encodes CASSQDLGLAQETQYF.

This clonotype was seen a single time. V gene TRBV5-1 combines with J gene TRBJ2-1; 7 bases match TRBD1. This CDR3 has 14 amino acids. The junction had 3 bases not matched to a gene; V was cut back by 4 bases and J by 2 bases. Per the germline V gene, CDR1 is SGHRS and CDR2 is YFSETQ. CDR3 coding DNA: TGCGCCAGCAGCCCGGGACAGCCCTACAATGAGCAGTTCTTC. This sequence encodes CASSPGQPYNEQFF.

CDR3 nucleotides: TGTGCCAGCAGCTTAGCCCGGACAGGGGGTGAAACCGGGGAGCTGTTTTTT. This translates into CASSLARTGGETGELFF. This chain joins TRBV7-9 and TRBJ2-2; TRBD1 matches at 10 bases. The CDR3 consists of 17 residues. Germline loops: CDR1 SEHNR, CDR2 FQNEAQ (reference sequence). Germline trimming cut 0 bases from V and 5 bases from J; bases unmatched to any gene: 6.

This sequence joins TRBV12-3 or TRBV12-4 and TRBJ1-3; D might be TRBD1 (6 bases). The V gene lost 5 bases and the J gene lost 0 bases, with 8 bases spanning the gap. There are 14 residues in the CDR3. CDR3 nucleotides: TGTGCCAGCAGTGACAGGCGCTCTGGAAACACCATATATTTT. Its protein product is CASSDRRSGNTIYF.

This clonotype was picked up a small number of times. CDR3 nucleotides: TGTGCCAGCGCGAGGGACGGTTACTCTGGGGCCAACGTCCTGACTTTC. Translation: CASARDGYSGANVLTF. This chain links TRBV7-3 with TRBJ2-6; tentatively, D is TRBD1 or TRBD2 (5 bases each). CDR1 and CDR2 from the germline V gene are SGHTA and FQGTGA. This CDR3 is 16 amino acids long. V lost 8 bases and J 0 bases, leaving 14 bases between the germline ends.

The V gene is TRBV20-1, the J gene TRBJ2-7; TRBD2 might be the D (6 bases). CDR3 length equals 14 residues. Germline CDR1 DFQATT, CDR2 SNEGSKA (reference sequence). Trimming cost V 0 bases and J 5 bases, with 14 bases left between them. CDR3 sequence: CSAREGGSGNEQYF. CDR3 nucleotides: TGCAGTGCTAGAGAGGGAGGATCCGGAAACGAGCAGTACTTC.

This clonotype was seen a handful of times. The J gene is TRBJ2-3, the V gene TRBV7-2; TRBD1 agrees at 7 bases. There are 16 residues in the CDR3. Trimming cost V 6 bases and J 2 bases; bases outside gene matches: 11. Germline values: CDR1 SGHTA, CDR2 FQGNSA. In DNA form, the CDR3 reads TGTGCCAGCAGGGGCCAGACAGGGATCGTCACAGATACGCAGTATTTT. This translates into CASRGQTGIVTDTQYF.

The chain carries TRBV4-2 and TRBJ1-4; 8 nucleotides agree with TRBD1. V was clipped by 0 bases and J by 9 bases; unmatched bases: 9. The CDR3 consists of 16 residues. The V gene's germline CDR1 is LGHNA and CDR2 YNFKEQ. The CDR3 region is CASSQDEDRASKKLFF. In DNA, the CDR3 is TGTGCCAGCAGCCAAGATGAGGACAGGGCCTCCAAAAAACTGTTTTTT.

On this clonotype: One end of the junction does not line up with germline, which may come from a read error. The chain links TRBV7-7 to TRBJ2-5, with 9 bases that match TRBD2. Germline CDR1 is SSHAT and CDR2 is FNYEAQ (reference sequence). The CDR3 is 16 amino acids. CDR3 amino acids: CASSPHERGAQETQYF. CDR3 coding DNA: TGTGCTAGCAGCCCACATGAGCGGGGGGCCCAAGAGACCCAGTACTTC.

The genes are TRBV6-5 and TRBJ1-6; D remains ambiguous. The CDR3 extends over 16 amino acids. Germline CDR1 is MNHEY and CDR2 is SVGAGI. V lost 5 bases and J lost 5, with 16 bases in between. CDR3 sequence (DNA): TGTGCCAGCAGTCCTGAAAGAGATCTTCATAATTCACCCCTCCACTTT. This encodes CASSPERDLHNSPLHF.

This clonotype has only a few counts. The rearrangement joins TRBV12-3 or TRBV12-4 to TRBJ2-2, with 12 bases fitting TRBD2. The CDR3 has 15 amino acids. Trimming cost V 3 bases and J 7 bases; bases outside gene matches: 3. CDR3 DNA: TGTGCCAGCAGTTTTACTAGCGGGGGGTTCGGGGAGCTGTTTTTT. Its translation: CASSFTSGGFGELFF.

The V call is TRBV6-1, the J call TRBJ1-3; D may be TRBD1 (6 bases). The V and J ends lost 2 bases and 2 bases respectively, with 7 bases between them. The CDR3 contains 14 residues. Germline CDR1 and CDR2: MNHNS and SASEGT. The CDR3 here is CASSEQGPGNTIYF. The CDR3 DNA reads as TGTGCCAGCAGTGAACAGGGGCCTGGAAACACCATATATTTT.

The genes are TRBV28 and TRBJ2-7, with unresolved D. The CDR3 spans 9 residues. Germline CDR1 is MDHEN and CDR2 is SYDVKM. Deletions cut 4 bases from V and 7 bases from J, with 2 bases between. CDR3 sequence reads: CASSSEQYV. The CDR3 bases are TGTGCCAGCAGTTCGGAGCAGTACGTC.

Many counts were recorded for this clonotype. The J gene is TRBJ2-2, the V gene TRBV4-1; 12 bases are a match to TRBD2. The length of the CDR3 is 17 residues. In germline, CDR1 is MGHRA, CDR2 YSYEKL. Trimming removed 4 bases from V and 4 bases from J; junction bases left unmatched: 7. The CDR3 region is CASSLYSSGGGTGELFF. CDR3 coding DNA: TGCGCCAGCAGCCTATACTCTAGCGGGGGGGGCACCGGGGAGCTGTTTTTT.

This clonotype was counted a few times. V usage is TRBV29-1 and J usage is TRBJ2-5; D not certain. The CDR3 is 12 residues long. The germline gives CDR1 SQVTM, CDR2 ANQGSEA. V gave up 3 bases and J gave up 5 bases, with 10 bases separating them. The CDR3 nucleotides read TGCAGCGTTGAGCCTATTGAGGAGACCCAGTACTTC. Amino acids: CSVEPIEETQYF.

This clonotype was picked up many times. V usage is TRBV12-3 or TRBV12-4 and J usage is TRBJ1-1; TRBD1 might be the D (6 bases). The CDR3 extends over 14 amino acids. V was trimmed by 1 base and J by 9 bases, leaving 15 bases between them. CDR3 DNA sequence: TGTGCCAGCAGTTTAGGATTTGGGGGCATCCAAGCTTTCTTT. This encodes CASSLGFGGIQAFF.

This clonotype was seen at least ten times. This rearrangement joins TRBV6-5 to TRBJ1-3, with no clear D. The length of the CDR3 is 15 residues. V was clipped by 2 bases and J by 4 bases, with 12 bases between them. Germline V gene lookup returns CDR1 MNHEY and CDR2 SVGAGI. The CDR3 sequence: CASSYADVAGNTIYF. In DNA, the CDR3 is TGTGCCAGCAGTTACGCAGACGTCGCCGGAAACACCATATATTTT.

This clonotype was seen only once. This chain connects TRBV3-1 to TRBJ2-3; 9 bases align to TRBD2. Germline V gene lookup returns CDR1 LGHDT and CDR2 YNNKEL (reference sequence). The CDR3 covers 15 residues. After removal of 3 bases from V and 2 bases from J, the junction contained 3 bases not matched to a gene. The CDR3 DNA reads as TGTGCCAGCAGCCACTTAGCGGGAGTCACAGATACGCAGTATTTT. Protein: CASSHLAGVTDTQYF.

The V gene is TRBV3-1, the J gene TRBJ2-7; TRBD1 agrees at 7 bases. Germline lookup yields CDR1 LGHDT and CDR2 YNNKEL (reference sequence). V was pared by 2 bases and J by 7 bases, with 17 bases of the junction left unmatched. CDR3 size: 17 residues. This CDR3 reads CASSQRSPPDRAGEQYV. The CDR3 DNA is TGTGCCAGCAGCCAAAGAAGCCCCCCCGACAGGGCAGGTGAGCAGTACGTC.

The chain has TRBV7-2 and TRBJ2-7, with D maybe TRBD2 (6 bases). Germline V gene lookup returns CDR1 SGHTA and CDR2 FQGNSA. V was clipped by 5 bases and J by 2 bases, with 13 bases between them. The CDR3 extends over 14 amino acids. DNA for the CDR3: TGTGCCAGCAGCCAGGGCGGGAAACCCTACGAGCAGTACTTC. Translated, it gives CASSQGGKPYEQYF.

Only a few counts were recorded for this clonotype. The CDR3 spells CASSFRVGEKLFF. The CDR3 bases are TGTGCCAGCAGCTTCAGGGTGGGAGAAAAACTGTTTTTT. The V and J genes are TRBV11-2 and TRBJ1-4; TRBD1 is a possible D gene (5 bases). The V end lost 3 bases, the J end lost 8 bases, and 10 bases lay between the germline ends. Per the germline V gene, CDR1 is SGHAT and CDR2 is FQNNGV. The CDR3 has 13 amino acids.

The chain employs TRBV28 and TRBJ1-4; D may be TRBD1 (6 bases). V lost 6 bases, J lost 8 bases, and 19 bases lay in between. This CDR3 is built from 15 residues. Per germline, CDR1 MDHEN and CDR2 SYDVKM. The CDR3 here is CASSLGTPLGEKLFF. The CDR3 DNA sequence: TGTGCCAGCAGCCTCGGGACACCTCTGGGCGAAAAACTGTTTTTT.

The chain carries TRBV5-1 and TRBJ2-3; 11 nucleotides line up with TRBD2. Germline assignment: CDR1 SGHRS and CDR2 YFSETQ. Germline trimming cut 4 bases from V and 5 bases from J; bases unmatched to any gene: 6. The CDR3 spans 15 residues. The CDR3 loop reads CASSRTSGGEDTQYF. The CDR3 DNA reads TGCGCCAGCAGCAGAACTAGCGGGGGTGAAGATACGCAGTATTTT.